This entry features one TCR beta chain sequence. This specimen comes from a study of TIL therapy for anti-PD-1-resistant metastatic lung cancer. For the study at large: Tumors had a median PD-L1 proportion score of 6%. A handful of tumors were EGFR-mutant and two were ALK-rearranged.

The time point: pre-treatment sample, taken before nivolumab and TIL therapy. The libraries were made with immunoSEQ v3. Data came from immunoSEQ multiplex PCR; TCRdb stores just in-frame clones and leaves some out. The sample yields roughly 54,000 clones, around 87% seen once. After removal of 1 base from V and 2 bases from J, the junction contained 2 bases not matched to a gene. Germline V gene data show CDR1 as SGHNT and CDR2 as YYREEE (reference sequence). This CDR3 is built from 15 residues. This TCR was sampled from a person aged 25-85 years with non-small cell lung cancer. V and J are TRBV5-4 and TRBJ2-5; 10 bases agree with TRBD2. The sample in question was blood, obtained at baseline. DNA for the CDR3: TGTGCCAGCAGCTTGACTAGCGGGATACAAGAGACCCAGTACTTC. Protein product: CASSLTSGIQETQYF.